This entry concerns a single TCR beta chain. Its antigen is as yet unknown. The record originates from a study of OX40 agonist ivuxolimab in advanced cancers. Study at large: Enrollees could have had prior anti-PD-1, anti-PD-L1 or anti-CTLA-4 therapy, which approximately 40% had received.

TCRdb's table, derived via immunoSEQ multiplex PCR, lists solely in-frame clones and lacks some. The sample holds 39,000 or so clones, about 86% seen once. V was clipped by 3 bases and J by 4 bases, with 7 bases between them. The CDR3 extends over 14 amino acids. CDR1 is MNHNS and CDR2 is SASEGT in the germline V gene. Regarding the study as a whole: People who partly responded at 0.1-3.0 mg/kg had some of the least clonal expansion seen.

Blood draws occurred at baseline, cycle 4 day 1, and cycle 7 day 1. The specimen comprised CD4+ or CD8+ T cells sorted from blood, sampled in a trial of the OX40 agonist ivuxolimab. The sequence derives from an adult with an advanced solid tumor such as melanoma, head and neck, liver or kidney cancer. The rearrangement uses TRBV6-1 and TRBJ1-6, with D hard to call. The CDR3 coding sequence is TGTGCCAGCAGTGATCGGGTTTATAATTCACCCCTCCACTTT. Protein: CASSDRVYNSPLHF.